This T cell receptor beta chain came from a study of T cells in localized non-small cell lung cancer. Study conclusions and caveats: Because only a single region of the tumor was sequenced, heterogeneity remains possible. Blood T cell density predicted longer survival; adjacent-lung clonality, shorter. In adjacent lung, a median roughly 57 of the top 100 tumor clones were found. Measurement of T cell clonality placed uninvolved adjacent lung highest, above the level in tumor.

Germline V gene sequence: CDR1 SGDLS, CDR2 YYNGEE. Losses at the gene ends were 5 bases for V and 7 bases for J; bases not matched to a gene: 9. The CDR3 length is 15 residues. Profiled with immunoSEQ multiplex PCR; TCRdb holds only in-frame clones, not every one. The sample records roughly 3,500 clones, 25% to 30% being singletons. With respect to this clone: Its antigen is as yet unknown.

This rearrangement joins TRBV9 to TRBJ2-1, with 10 bases that match TRBD2. The specimen comprised lung tumor tissue, sampled before any cancer treatment. The sequence was collected from a male donor aged 60 or older with stage I lung adenocarcinoma. DNA for the CDR3: TGTGCCAGCAGTCCACTAGCGGGGAAGGGTAATGAGCAGTTCTTC. It yields the protein CASSPLAGKGNEQFF.